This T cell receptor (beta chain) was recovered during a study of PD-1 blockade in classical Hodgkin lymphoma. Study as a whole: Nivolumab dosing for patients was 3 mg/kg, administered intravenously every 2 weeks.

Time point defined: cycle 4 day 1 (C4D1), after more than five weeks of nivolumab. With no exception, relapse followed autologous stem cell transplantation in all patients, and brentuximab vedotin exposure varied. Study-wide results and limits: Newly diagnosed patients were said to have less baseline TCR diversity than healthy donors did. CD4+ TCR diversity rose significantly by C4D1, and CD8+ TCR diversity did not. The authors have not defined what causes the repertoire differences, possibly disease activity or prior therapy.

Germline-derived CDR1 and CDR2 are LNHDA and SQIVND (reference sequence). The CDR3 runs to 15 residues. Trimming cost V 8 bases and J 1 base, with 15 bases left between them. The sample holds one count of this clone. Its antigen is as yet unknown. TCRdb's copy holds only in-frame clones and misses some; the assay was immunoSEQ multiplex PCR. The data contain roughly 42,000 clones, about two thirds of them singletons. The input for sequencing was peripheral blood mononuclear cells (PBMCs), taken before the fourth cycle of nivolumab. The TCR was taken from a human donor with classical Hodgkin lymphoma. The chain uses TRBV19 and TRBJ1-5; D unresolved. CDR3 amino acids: CASLEGFESNQPQHF. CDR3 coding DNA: TGTGCCAGTCTAGAGGGTTTTGAGAGCAATCAGCCCCAGCATTTT.